A single sample gave rise to the 28 T cell receptor beta chains below, sequenced in a study of somatic mutations in cytotoxic T cells in rheumatoid arthritis. TCRdb's copy holds only in-frame clones and misses some; the assay was immunoSEQ multiplex PCR. The table has some 26,000 clones, roughly 82% seen once; the top ten hold roughly 5%. Sequencing was done on a sample of CD8+ T cells sorted from blood. All receptors derive from a man between 50 and 59 years old in good health.

A few counts support this clone. V is TRBV27 and J is TRBJ1-4; TRBD1 agrees at 7 bases. Trimming at V came to 5 bases and at J to 6 bases, leaving 9 bases not matched to a gene. This CDR3 contains 15 residues. Germline V gene data show CDR1 as MNHEY and CDR2 as SMNVEV (reference sequence). DNA for the CDR3: TGTGCCAGCAGTGCCGGGACAGCTAATTATGAAAAACTGTTTTTT. Translating gives CASSAGTANYEKLFF.

Relative to its sample, this clone is large (0.1 to 1%). The J gene is TRBJ1-1, the V gene TRBV6-1, with D maybe TRBD1 (6 bases). CDR3 size: 16 residues. The germline V gene encodes CDR1 MNHNS and CDR2 SASEGT. V lost 0 bases to trimming and J lost 3 bases, with 14 bases between them. The CDR3 loop reads CASSEAAGQGYTEAFF. CDR3 sequence (DNA): TGTGCCAGCAGTGAAGCTGCAGGGCAGGGGTACACTGAAGCTTTCTTT.

The rearrangement links TRBV4-1 to TRBJ1-1; D gene unclear. V lost 2 bases and J lost 0, with 10 bases in between. Germline V CDR1 and CDR2: MGHRA, YSYEKL. The CDR3 runs to 15 residues. CDR3 sequence reads: CASSQSVQMNTEAFF. The CDR3, as DNA: TGCGCCAGCAGCCAATCAGTACAGATGAACACTGAAGCTTTCTTT.

V is TRBV15 and J is TRBJ2-1; TRBD2 aligns across 13 bases. CDR1 and CDR2 (germline): LNHNV, YYDKDF (reference sequence). The trim removed 0 bases at V and 7 bases at J, leaving 9 bases unmatched. The CDR3 loop spans 18 amino acids. CDR3 amino acids: CATSRDFRTSGRGNEQFF. CDR3 coding DNA: TGTGCCACCAGCAGAGATTTTAGGACTAGCGGGAGAGGTAATGAGCAGTTCTTC.

V gene TRBV7-9 combines with J gene TRBJ2-3; a possible D gene is TRBD2 (6 bases). CDR1 and CDR2 (germline): SEHNR, FQNEAQ (reference sequence). V dropped 1 base and J dropped 2 bases, with 13 bases sitting between them. This CDR3 region has 16 residues. CDR3 DNA: TGTGCCAGCAGCTTAGGGGGTCGACTAGACACAGATACGCAGTATTTT. It specifies CASSLGGRLDTDTQYF.

This clone was detected only once. Other DNA sequences from this sample encode an identical CDR3 as well. This chain joins TRBV9 and TRBJ2-1; TRBD2 matches at 10 bases. Germline CDR1 SGDLS, CDR2 YYNGEE. Unmatched junction bases numbered 1, after V lost 4 bases and J lost 0 bases. The CDR3 length is 15 residues. The CDR3 region has the DNA TGTGCCAGCAGCCCTAGCGGGAGCTCCTACAATGAGCAGTTCTTC. It specifies CASSPSGSSYNEQFF.

V is TRBV7-9 and J is TRBJ2-7; D is unclear. The germline V gene has CDR1 SEHNR and CDR2 FQNEAQ (reference sequence). This CDR3 comprises 13 residues. Trimming shortened V by 2 bases and J by 2 bases, and 7 bases separated the two germline ends. CDR3 nucleotide sequence: TGTGCCAGCAGCTTATCCAATACCTACGAGCAGTACTTC. Translating it yields CASSLSNTYEQYF.

The chain uses TRBV7-9 and TRBJ2-1, with D perhaps matching TRBD1 (6 bases). The CDR3 extends over 16 amino acids. Germline CDR1 is SEHNR and CDR2 is FQNEAQ (reference sequence). Trimming took 5 bases from V and 4 from J, leaving 18 bases between them. CDR3 amino acids: CASSPWGPLIYNEQFF. The CDR3 nucleotides are TGTGCCAGCAGCCCCTGGGGGCCTTTGATTTACAATGAGCAGTTCTTC.

The chain combines TRBV10-3 with TRBJ2-7; tentative D call: TRBD2 (6 bases). V lost 3 bases and J lost 3, with 18 bases in between. This CDR3 has 16 residues. Germline V gene data show CDR1 as ENHRY and CDR2 as SYGVKD. This CDR3 is CAISDIDVDYNYEQYF. The CDR3, as DNA: TGTGCCATCAGTGATATCGATGTGGACTACAACTACGAGCAGTACTTC.

The chain employs TRBV10-3 and TRBJ2-1; D might be TRBD2 (6 bases). Trimming cost V 6 bases and J 1 base, with 13 bases left between them. Germline assignment: CDR1 ENHRY and CDR2 SYGVKD. The CDR3 is 15 residues long. CDR3 loop: CAIRGSGGSYNEQFF. CDR3 bases: TGTGCCATCAGAGGTAGCGGAGGGTCCTACAATGAGCAGTTCTTC.

The V call is TRBV7-9, the J call TRBJ2-7; 7 bases are shared with TRBD1. V trimming: 5 bases; J trimming: 6 bases; junction bases outside the gene matches: 10. Germline CDR1 reads SEHNR; CDR2 reads FQNEAQ (reference sequence). This CDR3 has 14 residues. The DNA for the CDR3 is TGTGCCAGCAGCCCTCGGACAGGCGCGGGCGAGCAGTACTTC. This translates into CASSPRTGAGEQYF. Based on the CDR3 plus reference TRBV7-9 and TRBJ2-7, the full variable domain is DTGVSQNPRHKITKRGQNVTFRCDPISEHNRLYWYRQTLGQGPEFLTYFQNEAQLEKSRLLSDRFSAERPKGSFSTLEIQRTEQGDSAMYLCASSPRTGAGEQYFGPGTRLTVT.

This clone has more than one count but fewer than ten. Other nucleotide sequences in the sample specify the same CDR3. The chain combines TRBV4-1 with TRBJ1-5; 7 nucleotides line up with TRBD1. Germline lookup yields CDR1 MGHRA and CDR2 YSYEKL. The trim removed 0 bases at V and 4 bases at J, leaving 3 bases unmatched. The CDR3 sequence is 15 residues long. The CDR3 DNA reads as TGCGCCAGCAGCCAAGAGGTACAGGGGAATCAGCCCCAGCATTTT. Translation gives CASSQEVQGNQPQHF.

The CDR3, as DNA: TGTGCCAGCAGCGCGGATTCAGGCCTGACTGGAAACACCATATATTTT. It specifies CASSADSGLTGNTIYF. The chain recombines TRBV9 with TRBJ1-3, with D unresolved. CDR3 length: 16 residues. Deletions cut 3 bases from V and 2 bases from J, with 15 bases between. From germline, CDR1 is SGDLS and CDR2 YYNGEE. Full variable domain (missing parts from reference TRBV9 and TRBJ1-3): DSGVTQTPKHLITATGQRVTLRCSPRSGDLSVYWYQQSLDQGLQFLIQYYNGEERAKGNILERFSAQQFPDLHSELNLSSLELGDSALYFCASSADSGLTGNTIYFGEGSWLTVV.

This clone was recorded once. V gene TRBV29-1 combines with J gene TRBJ2-7; 8 bases fit TRBD2. The CDR3 runs to 14 residues. The germline V gene encodes CDR1 SQVTM and CDR2 ANQGSEA. The trim removed 6 bases at V and 3 bases at J, leaving 10 bases unmatched. CDR3 DNA sequence: TGCAGCGTGCCTAGCGGGCGGGGAGGCTACGAGCAGTACTTC. Its protein is CSVPSGRGGYEQYF.

The chain employs TRBV11-3 and TRBJ2-1, with TRBD2 matching 11 bases. Germline V gene lookup returns CDR1 SGHNT and CDR2 YENEEA. V lost 1 base, J lost 6 bases, and 14 bases stayed unmatched. The CDR3 spans 19 residues. CDR3 bases: TGTGCCAGCAGCTTAGGCGGGACGACTAGCGGGACGATAGGCAATGAGCAGTTCTTC. Translated, it gives CASSLGGTTSGTIGNEQFF.

V usage is TRBV6-1 and J usage is TRBJ2-2; D gene ambiguous. Germline-derived CDR1 and CDR2 are MNHNS and SASEGT. V lost 6 bases, J lost 0 bases, and 8 bases lay in between. This CDR3 is built from 14 residues. The CDR3 nucleotides read TGTGCCAGCAGGGCAGGCACGAACACCGGGGAGCTGTTTTTT. This encodes CASRAGTNTGELFF.

CDR3 DNA: TGTGCCAGCAGTGGAGGACTAGCGGGGGCCTACGAGCAGTACTTC. Its translation: CASSGGLAGAYEQYF. The chain carries TRBV6-5 and TRBJ2-7; 13 bases fit TRBD2. CDR1 MNHEY and CDR2 SVGAGI come from the germline V gene. V gave up 5 bases and J gave up 2 bases; unmatched junction bases: 3. The CDR3 length is 15 residues.

V and J are TRBV6-6 and TRBJ2-3; the D is unclear. Trimming left V 4 bases short and J 4 bases short, with 15 bases between. The germline CDR1 and CDR2 sequences are MNHNY and SVGAGI (reference sequence). This CDR3 is 15 amino acids long. The CDR3 sequence is CASSLWVGSSDTQYF. CDR3 in DNA: TGTGCCAGCAGTTTATGGGTCGGAAGTTCAGATACGCAGTATTTT.

This clone was seen only once. The chain has TRBV15 and TRBJ1-5; tentatively, D is TRBD1 (6 bases). CDR1 is LNHNV, CDR2 YYDKDF, per germline (reference sequence). The V and J ends lost 0 bases and 4 bases respectively, with 7 bases between them. This CDR3 is built from 14 residues. The CDR3 DNA is TGTGCCACCAGCAGAGACCAGGGGAATCAGCCCCAGCATTTT. Translated: CATSRDQGNQPQHF.

The count of this clone is one. The chain couples TRBV4-1 to TRBJ2-1, with 10 bases that match TRBD2. V dropped 2 bases and J dropped 3; count of bases not matched to a gene: 1. CDR1 MGHRA and CDR2 YSYEKL come from the germline V gene. The CDR3 is 15 residues long. The CDR3 sequence: CASSQTSGIYNEQFF. Here the CDR3 DNA reads TGCGCCAGCAGCCAAACTAGCGGGATCTACAATGAGCAGTTCTTC.

The rearrangement uses TRBV11-2 and TRBJ2-3, with 8 bases lining up with TRBD1. The germline V gene encodes CDR1 SGHAT and CDR2 FQNNGV. This CDR3 has 14 amino acids. J gave up 2 bases and V 5 bases, and 3 bases lay outside the gene matches. The CDR3 here is CASSRDRSTDTQYF. In DNA, the CDR3 is TGTGCCAGCAGCCGGGACAGGTCCACAGATACGCAGTATTTT.

The V gene is TRBV6-1, the J gene TRBJ1-4, with D possibly matching TRBD1 (5 bases). CDR1 is MNHNS and CDR2 is SASEGT in the germline V gene. The CDR3 contains 14 residues. V lost 3 bases, J lost 7 bases, and 12 bases lay in between. The chain's CDR3 is CASSDGAGGEKLFF. The CDR3 region has the DNA TGTGCCAGCAGTGATGGGGCCGGGGGTGAAAAACTGTTTTTT.

The chain carries TRBV27 and TRBJ2-1, with a tentative D call TRBD2 (6 bases). From germline, CDR1 is MNHEY and CDR2 SMNVEV (reference sequence). Between the trimmed V and J ends, which lost 7 bases and 5 bases, there was a span of 21 bases. CDR3 length: 16 amino acids. CDR3 protein: CASTPSWGERDNEQFF. The DNA for the CDR3 is TGTGCCAGCACTCCCTCATGGGGGGAACGGGACAATGAGCAGTTCTTC.

The V and J genes are TRBV9 and TRBJ1-2; maybe TRBD1 (5 bases). Trimming shortened V by 1 base and J by 0 bases, and 16 bases separated the two germline ends. The CDR3 spans 17 residues. The germline V gene encodes CDR1 SGDLS and CDR2 YYNGEE. CDR3 protein: CASSVTVGTQANYGYTF. CDR3 DNA sequence: TGTGCCAGCAGCGTAACGGTGGGGACCCAAGCTAACTATGGCTACACCTTC.

V is TRBV6-1 and J is TRBJ2-1; D uncertain. The V gene lost 3 bases and the J gene lost 7 bases, with 13 bases spanning the gap. Germline V gene lookup returns CDR1 MNHNS and CDR2 SASEGT. The CDR3 length is 14 residues. This CDR3 reads CASSDFWSENEQFF. The CDR3 nucleotides are TGTGCCAGCAGTGATTTTTGGTCAGAAAATGAGCAGTTCTTC.

This chain joins TRBV7-8 and TRBJ2-6; perhaps D is TRBD1 or TRBD2 (5 bases each). The ends were cut back, 5 bases at V and 0 bases at J, with 20 bases in the middle. Germline V gene sequence: CDR1 SGHVS, CDR2 FQNEAQ. This CDR3 has 19 residues. The CDR3 loop reads CASSRWAGSYRSGANVLTF. The CDR3 DNA sequence: TGTGCCAGCAGCCGGTGGGCAGGGAGTTATCGCTCTGGGGCCAACGTCCTGACTTTC.

The V gene is TRBV7-9, the J gene TRBJ2-6; D is ambiguous. The ends were cut back, 3 bases at V and 0 bases at J, with 6 bases in the middle. Looked up from germline, CDR1 is SEHNR and CDR2 is FQNEAQ (reference sequence). CDR3 length: 15 residues. CDR3 in amino acids: CASSFLRSGANVLTF. The CDR3 DNA reads as TGTGCCAGCAGCTTCCTCCGCTCTGGGGCCAACGTCCTGACTTTC.

J is TRBJ1-5 and V is TRBV28; perhaps TRBD1 as D (6 bases). The CDR3 runs to 14 residues. Germline CDR1 and CDR2: MDHEN and SYDVKM. V was trimmed by 4 bases and J by 1 base, leaving 8 bases between them. This CDR3 is CASSYGGSNQPQHF. The CDR3 bases are TGTGCCAGCAGTTATGGGGGCAGCAATCAGCCCCAGCATTTT.